The 11 T cell receptor beta chains given below trace back to one sample, sequenced in a study of PD-L1 blockade in urothelial cancer. The assay was immunoSEQ multiplex PCR, and TCRdb's table has in-frame clones only and misses some. This sample has more than 60,000 clones, with approximately 91% found just once. The sample's time point: peripheral blood 6 weeks after treatment start. Material: PBMCs, obtained around atezolizumab (anti-PD-L1) treatment. All receptors come from a man in his 60s with urothelial cancer.

Comment on this clone: At one end the junction does not follow the germline gene, possibly because of a read error. This chain uses TRBV30 with TRBJ2-6; 9 bases match TRBD2. Germline-derived CDR1 and CDR2 are GTSNPN and SVGIG (reference sequence). The CDR3 loop spans 13 amino acids. CDR3 in DNA: TGTGCCTGGGTACCGGGACTAGCAGTCCGCAGGGGTTTC. Protein sequence: CAWVPGLAVRRGF. Full variable domain (remainder filled in from reference TRBV30 and TRBJ2-6): SQTIHQWPATLVQPVGSPLSLECTVEGTSNPNLYWYRQAAGRGLQLLFYSVGIGQISSEVPQNLSASRPQDRQFILSSKKLLLSDSGFYLCAWVPGLAVRRGFGAGSRLTVL.

The rearrangement links TRBV7-9 to TRBJ2-7; 9 positions match TRBD2. Germline lookup yields CDR1 SEHNR and CDR2 FQNEAQ (reference sequence). The CDR3 has 13 residues. V trimming: 5 bases; J trimming: 5 bases; junction bases outside the gene matches: 4. This CDR3 reads CASSPSGNNEQYF. The CDR3 bases are TGTGCCAGCAGCCCTAGCGGGAACAACGAGCAGTACTTC. Combining the CDR3 with reference TRBV7-9 and TRBJ2-7 gives the whole variable domain DTGVSQNPRHKITKRGQNVTFRCDPISEHNRLYWYRQTLGQGPEFLTYFQNEAQLEKSRLLSDRFSAERPKGSFSTLEIQRTEQGDSAMYLCASSPSGNNEQYFGPGTRLTVT.

The chain is built from TRBV7-3 and TRBJ1-5; D remains ambiguous. Trimming took off 3 bases at V and 3 bases at J, with 6 bases between the two ends. Germline V gene data show CDR1 as SGHTA and CDR2 as FQGTGA. The CDR3 contains 13 residues. The chain's CDR3 is CASSFALNQPQHF. CDR3 nucleotides: TGTGCCAGCAGCTTCGCACTCAATCAGCCCCAGCATTTT.

The V gene is TRBV9, the J gene TRBJ2-5, with TRBD2 matching 11 bases. Germline V gene data show CDR1 as SGDLS and CDR2 as YYNGEE. The trim removed 4 bases at V and 1 base at J, leaving 6 bases unmatched. The CDR3 consists of 16 residues. The CDR3, as DNA: TGTGCCAGCAGCCCAACTAGCGGGAGAGGCCAAGAGACCCAGTACTTC. Translated: CASSPTSGRGQETQYF.

This chain joins TRBV27 and TRBJ2-7; D uncertain. There are 13 residues in the CDR3. V lost 3 bases and J lost 7, with 13 bases in between. Germline CDR1 is MNHEY and CDR2 is SMNVEV (reference sequence). The DNA for the CDR3 is TGTGCCAGCAGTTTTGGTAGAGGAAGGGAGCAGTACTTC. Amino acids: CASSFGRGREQYF.

The chain combines TRBV30 with TRBJ2-7, with no clear D. V dropped 1 base and J dropped 5 bases, with 12 bases sitting between them. The CDR3 extends over 13 amino acids. Germline V lookup: CDR1 GTSNPN, CDR2 SVGIG (reference sequence). CDR3 bases: TGTGCCTGGAGTGACGGGTCTGCTAACGAGCAGTACTTC. Protein: CAWSDGSANEQYF.

The genes are TRBV4-1 and TRBJ2-1; 12 bases align to TRBD2. V lost 0 bases, J lost 4 bases, and 4 bases stayed unmatched. There are 17 residues in the CDR3. CDR1 is MGHRA, CDR2 YSYEKL, per germline. CDR3 in DNA: TGCGCCAGCAGCCAAGATCCCACTAGCGGGAGGTACAATGAGCAGTTCTTC. This gives the protein CASSQDPTSGRYNEQFF.

This clone was detected only a few times. This chain connects TRBV5-1 to TRBJ2-7; 7 bases agree with TRBD1. V gave up 0 bases and J gave up 1 base; unmatched junction bases: 1. The CDR3 sequence is 14 residues long. From germline, CDR1 is SGHRS and CDR2 YFSETQ. The CDR3 DNA follows: TGCGCCAGCAGCTTGGCGGGACAGTCCTACGAGCAGTACTTC. Protein sequence: CASSLAGQSYEQYF.

The chain is built from TRBV7-2 and TRBJ2-6; tentative D call: TRBD1 (7 bases). V shed 5 bases and J shed 11 bases, with 31 bases lying between them. This CDR3 has 19 residues. CDR1 is SGHTA and CDR2 is FQGNSA in the germline V gene. The CDR3 nucleotides read TGTGCCAGCAGCCCCCAGGGGGGTAACGGGCCCCCTAGTTTGGACGTCCTGACTTTC. This codes for CASSPQGGNGPPSLDVLTF.

V and J are TRBV5-6 and TRBJ2-5, with 12 bases identical to TRBD2. Germline V gives CDR1 SGHDT, CDR2 YYEEEE. The CDR3 extends over 14 amino acids. J was trimmed by 4 bases and V by 7 bases; bases with no gene match: 5. CDR3 sequence reads: CASGLAGTGETQYF. The CDR3 coding sequence is TGTGCCAGCGGACTAGCGGGAACGGGAGAGACCCAGTACTTC. Complete variable domain (other parts from reference TRBV5-6 and TRBJ2-5): DAGVTQSPTHLIKTRGQQVTLRCSPKSGHDTVSWYQQALGQGPQFIFQYYEEEERQRGNFPDRFSGHQFPNYSSELNVNALLLGDSALYLCASGLAGTGETQYFGPGTRLLVL.

This chain links TRBV19 with TRBJ1-5; D ambiguous. V was pared by 5 bases and J by 1 base, with 15 bases between. The V gene's germline CDR1 is LNHDA and CDR2 SQIVND (reference sequence). This CDR3 has 16 amino acids. CDR3 nucleotide sequence: TGTGCCAGTAGTCAGGAGGGCTTCGGGAGCAATCAGCCCCAGCATTTT. Its protein product is CASSQEGFGSNQPQHF.